Below, 20 T cell receptor beta chains from the same sample are listed, as sequenced in a study of blood T cell repertoires in COVID-19. Using immunoSEQ multiplex PCR, the repertoire was profiled, and TCRdb retains in-frame clones only, with some absent. The table includes some 120,000 clones, 85% detected once. Sequencing was done on a sample of peripheral blood. The receptor source for this set is a woman at least 80 years old with acute or convalescent COVID-19.

The CDR3 reads CASSERTELLAFF. DNA of the CDR3: TGTGCCAGCAGTGAACGGACAGAGCTTTTGGCTTTCTTT. The rearrangement joins TRBV6-1 to TRBJ1-1, with D possibly TRBD1 on 6 matching bases. The germline V gene encodes CDR1 MNHNS and CDR2 SASEGT. The CDR3 contains 13 residues. The V end was cut by 2 bases, the J end by 11 bases, with 15 bases between.

The rearrangement uses TRBV18 and TRBJ1-5; D gene ambiguous. The CDR3 is 13 amino acids. Germline assignment: CDR1 KGHSH and CDR2 LQKENI. Between the trimmed V and J ends, which lost 1 base and 5 bases, there was a span of 6 bases. The CDR3, as DNA: TGTGCCAGCTCACCACAGAGCGATCAGCCCCAGCATTTT. Translated, it gives CASSPQSDQPQHF.

The V and J genes are TRBV21-1 and TRBJ2-2; TRBD2 reflects the table's D call only, with no check against the DNA. TRBV21-1 is tagged as a pseudogene. The CDR3 sequence is 16 residues long. CDR3 DNA sequence: TGTGCCAGCAGCAAAAATGCTAGCGGATTCACCGGGGAGCTGTTTTTT. As protein: CASSKNASGFTGELFF.

Only one count was recorded for this clone. CDR3 region: CASSEFPNTIYF. CDR3 nucleotides: TGTGCCAGCTCAGAATTTCCAAACACCATATATTTT. The rearrangement links TRBV6-6 to TRBJ1-3; D not certain. With 8 bases removed from V and 6 bases from J, the gap between germline ends came to 11 bases. Germline loops: CDR1 MNHNY, CDR2 SVGAGI (reference sequence). The CDR3 covers 12 residues.

The rearrangement links TRBV19 to TRBJ1-5; a possible D gene is TRBD1 (5 bases). Germline loops: CDR1 LNHDA, CDR2 SQIVND (reference sequence). V was cut by 4 bases and J by 8 bases, with 15 bases left in between. This CDR3 region has 14 residues. For the CDR3, the DNA is TGTGCCAGTAGTACTCAGGGAAATCGGGAGCCCCAGCATTTT. Translation gives CASSTQGNREPQHF.

The V gene is TRBV4-1, the J gene TRBJ1-3; TRBD1 matches at 7 bases. The J segment lost 0 bases and the V segment lost 0 bases, leaving 5 bases of the junction unmatched. The CDR3 totals 17 residues. The V gene's germline CDR1 is MGHRA and CDR2 YSYEKL. For the CDR3, the DNA is TGCGCCAGCAGCCAAGATCGGGACAGTACCTCTGGAAACACCATATATTTT. Amino acid sequence: CASSQDRDSTSGNTIYF.

This chain links TRBV18 with TRBJ2-5; unclear D gene. This CDR3 spans 14 amino acids. Germline V CDR1 and CDR2: KGHSH, LQKENI. V was pared by 0 bases and J by 2 bases, with 7 bases between. The CDR3 DNA sequence: TGTGCCAGCTCACCACCGGCAGAACAAGAGACCCAGTACTTC. Translating it yields CASSPPAEQETQYF.

The J gene is TRBJ1-5, the V gene TRBV3-1 (or the pseudogene TRBV3-2), with 9 bases identical to TRBD1. The length of the CDR3 is 14 residues. V shed 3 bases and J 5 bases; nucleotides not matched to a gene: 2. Germline CDR1 and CDR2: LGHDT and YNNKEL (reference sequence). The DNA of the CDR3 is TGTGCCAGCAGCCAGGGACAGGGTGATCAGCCCCAGCATTTT. Residues: CASSQGQGDQPQHF.

The chain has TRBV6-1 and TRBJ1-5; 11 bases match TRBD1. The CDR3 extends over 17 amino acids. V lost 4 bases, J lost 2 bases, and 7 bases stayed unmatched. Germline V gene sequence: CDR1 MNHNS, CDR2 SASEGT. Here the CDR3 DNA reads TGTGCCAGCAGTGCCCAGCCGGGACAGGGGGGCAATCAGCCCCAGCATTTT. This codes for CASSAQPGQGGNQPQHF.

The CDR3 nucleotides read TGTGCCAGCAGTTCACCGGGACAGGGGACCTACGAGCAGTACGTC. It yields the protein CASSSPGQGTYEQYV. This sequence joins TRBV28 and TRBJ2-7, with 10 bases aligning to TRBD1. V lost 4 bases, J lost 2 bases, and 5 bases stayed unmatched. The CDR3 is made up of 15 amino acids. The V gene's germline CDR1 is MDHEN and CDR2 SYDVKM.

This clone appeared a few times. The chain couples TRBV6-5 to TRBJ1-6; 8 bases line up with TRBD1. The germline V gene has CDR1 MNHEY and CDR2 SVGAGI. With V trimmed by 7 bases and J by 6 bases, 2 bases remained unmatched. The CDR3 sequence is 13 residues long. The CDR3 loop is CASKGQANSPLHF. CDR3 DNA sequence: TGTGCCAGCAAGGGACAGGCTAATTCACCCCTCCACTTT.

This CDR3 reads CASSTWGGTQPQHF. The CDR3 DNA reads as TGTGCCAGTAGTACCTGGGGGGGAACTCAGCCCCAGCATTTT. V gene TRBV19 combines with J gene TRBJ1-5; tentatively, D is TRBD1 (5 bases). CDR3 length: 14 residues. V was clipped by 4 bases and J by 6 bases, with 13 bases between them. Germline CDR1 and CDR2: LNHDA and SQIVND (reference sequence).

The CDR3 sequence is CASSLPGHQNIQYF. As DNA, the CDR3 is TGTGCCAGCAGCTTACCGGGACACCAAAACATTCAGTACTTC. The V and J genes are TRBV5-6 and TRBJ2-4; D might be TRBD1 (6 bases). The CDR3 has 14 residues. Trimming cost V 2 bases and J 5 bases, with 11 bases left between them. Looked up from germline, CDR1 is SGHDT and CDR2 is YYEEEE. Based on the CDR3 plus reference TRBV5-6 and TRBJ2-4, the full variable domain is DAGVTQSPTHLIKTRGQQVTLRCSPKSGHDTVSWYQQALGQGPQFIFQYYEEEERQRGNFPDRFSGHQFPNYSSELNVNALLLGDSALYLCASSLPGHQNIQYFGAGTRLSVL.

The chain carries TRBV7-2 and TRBJ1-2, with D uncertain. V gave up 0 bases and J gave up 8 bases, with 10 bases separating them. Germline CDR1 and CDR2: SGHTA and FQGNSA. This CDR3 is 13 amino acids long. CDR3 sequence: CASSLASGGGYTF. In DNA form, the CDR3 reads TGTGCCAGCAGCTTAGCGTCGGGAGGAGGCTACACCTTC.

The chain couples TRBV5-1 to TRBJ1-1; D is perhaps TRBD1 (5 bases). Germline CDR1 is SGHRS and CDR2 is YFSETQ. This CDR3 has 12 amino acids. The germline V and J ends were trimmed by 4 bases and 4 bases, with 8 bases remaining between them. The chain's CDR3 is CASSRGSTEAFF. The CDR3 DNA reads TGCGCCAGCAGCAGGGGTTCCACTGAAGCTTTCTTT.

The rearrangement links TRBV2 to TRBJ1-6; D perhaps matches TRBD1 (5 bases). CDR1 SNHLY and CDR2 FYNNEI come from the germline V gene. Trimming stripped 2 bases from V and 14 bases from J, with 16 bases between. CDR3 length: 14 residues. The CDR3 DNA sequence: TGTGCCAGCAGTGAAATGCCAGGGTACAATTCCCTCCACTTT. Protein sequence: CASSEMPGYNSLHF.

V and J are TRBV28 and TRBJ2-7; 7 positions agree with TRBD2. After removal of 5 bases from V and 7 bases from J, the junction contained 11 bases not matched to a gene. Germline V gene sequence: CDR1 MDHEN, CDR2 SYDVKM. This CDR3 has 14 amino acids. CDR3 in amino acids: CASSPPGEGREQYV. CDR3 in DNA: TGTGCCAGCAGTCCCCCGGGGGAGGGACGGGAGCAGTACGTC.

This chain links TRBV15 with TRBJ1-2; 7 nucleotides match TRBD1. The germline V gene encodes CDR1 LNHNV and CDR2 YYDKDF (reference sequence). V trimming: 0 bases; J trimming: 6 bases; junction bases outside the gene matches: 10. The CDR3 runs to 16 residues. In DNA form, the CDR3 reads TGTGCCACCAGCAGAGATCTAGGGGGCGCGGGCCATGGCTACACCTTC. It is translated as CATSRDLGGAGHGYTF.

The V gene is TRBV5-1, the J gene TRBJ1-4; 7 positions agree with TRBD1. V gave up 4 bases and J gave up 5 bases; unmatched junction bases: 5. Germline CDR1 reads SGHRS; CDR2 reads YFSETQ. CDR3 length: 14 amino acids. The CDR3 protein is CASSPGTDNEKLFF. The CDR3 DNA reads as TGCGCCAGCAGCCCCGGGACAGACAATGAAAAACTGTTTTTT. The full variable domain, completed using reference TRBV5-1 and TRBJ1-4, is KAGVTQTPRYLIKTRGQQVTLSCSPISGHRSVSWYQQTPGQGLQFLFEYFSETQRNKGNFPGRFSGRQFSNSRSEMNVSTLELGDSALYLCASSPGTDNEKLFFGSGTQLSVL.

The chain combines TRBV5-1 with TRBJ2-7; 9 bases map to TRBD1. Trimming removed 4 bases from V and 2 bases from J; junction bases left unmatched: 7. Per the germline V gene, CDR1 is SGHRS and CDR2 is YFSETQ. The CDR3 spans 15 residues. The CDR3 DNA reads TGCGCCAGCAGCATGCTGACAGGGGGGGCCTACGAGCAGTACTTC. As protein: CASSMLTGGAYEQYF.